The rows below give T cell receptor beta chains drawn from one sample of a study of cytomegalovirus exposure and HLA in healthy donors. Profiling relied on immunoSEQ multiplex PCR, and the TCRdb table lists in-frame clones only, not all of them. The data contain about 94,000 clones, approximately 80% of them singletons. What was sequenced was PBMCs. These receptors originate from a human donor in good health. Both conserved end residues are part of each CDR3. The D gene is left open where the match is weak. The size of a clone is reported for some rows only, either as once, few or many, or as a class for expanded clones.

abundance,v_gene,j_gene,d_gene,CDR3aa,CDR3nt
-,TRBV7-9,TRBJ2-5,TRBD2,CASSEGASGGQETQYF,TGTGCCAGCAGCGAAGGGGCTAGCGGGGGCCAAGAGACCCAGTACTTC
few,TRBV7-9,TRBJ2-1,TRBD2,CASSLVLAGGDEQFF,TGTGCCAGCAGCTTAGTACTAGCGGGAGGGGATGAGCAGTTCTTC
-,TRBV13,TRBJ2-7,-,CASSFKSVTGEQYF,TGTGCCAGCAGCTTCAAAAGCGTAACGGGCGAGCAGTACTTC
-,TRBV10-3,TRBJ1-1,-,CAISESGGNTEAFF,TGTGCCATCAGTGAGTCAGGCGGGAACACTGAAGCTTTCTTT
-,TRBV6-5,TRBJ1-5,-,CASSFYSNQPQHF,TGTGCCAGCAGCTTTTATAGCAATCAGCCCCAGCATTTT
-,TRBV6-1,TRBJ1-6,TRBD1,CASSERQGQPLHF,TGTGCCAGCAGTGAAAGACAGGGACAACCCCTCCACTTT
-,TRBV5-1,TRBJ2-7,TRBD1,CASSLVPGQGGYEQYF,TGCGCCAGCAGCTTGGTTCCGGGACAGGGCGGCTACGAGCAGTACTTC
-,TRBV5-6,TRBJ2-1,TRBD2,CASRTQGLAGVYEQFF,TGTGCCAGCAGAACACAGGGACTAGCGGGAGTCTATGAGCAGTTCTTC
-,TRBV9,TRBJ2-3,-,CASSPLPSGTDTQYF,TGTGCCAGCAGCCCCCTCCCTAGCGGCACAGATACGCAGTATTTT
once,TRBV5-1,TRBJ1-6,TRBD1,CASSTRTGPYSPLHF,TGCGCCAGCAGCACAAGGACAGGACCCTATTCACCCCTCCACTTT
few,TRBV5-6,TRBJ2-7,-,CASSPQDLPLYEQYF,TGTGCCAGCAGCCCTCAGGATCTTCCACTCTACGAGCAGTACTTC
-,TRBV5-1,TRBJ1-6,TRBD1,CASSLEGAAGSPLHF,TGCGCCAGCAGCTTGGAGGGGGCGGCAGGATCACCCCTCCACTTT
-,TRBV4-1,TRBJ2-7,TRBD2,CASSQDWLAGPYEQYF,TGCGCCAGCAGCCAAGATTGGCTAGCGGGACCCTACGAGCAGTACTTC
-,TRBV10-3,TRBJ2-7,-,CAISEYSYEQYF,TGTGCCATCAGTGAGTACTCATACGAGCAGTACTTC
-,TRBV14,TRBJ1-2,TRBD1,CASSRDSVAYGYTF,TGTGCCAGCAGCCGGGACAGCGTAGCCTATGGCTACACCTTC